This section outlines one TCR beta chain sequence together with its context. Its antigen is unknown. The sample comes from a study of T cell responses to AZD1222 COVID-19 vaccine. Findings and caveats of the study: Baseline seropositivity characterized only six or seven AZD1222 recipients. Clonal diversity may have been underestimated, and the donors were mostly white British, with more females than males. Nearly half of the spike-specific TCRs reportedly recognize variant regions that carry no mutations.

The CDR3 has 14 amino acids. Per the germline V gene, CDR1 is MDHEN and CDR2 is SYDVKM. V lost 2 bases, J lost 4 bases, and 11 bases lay in between. TCRdb's copy holds only in-frame clones and misses some; the assay was immunoSEQ multiplex PCR. Of more than 85,000 clones in the sample, approximately 88% were seen once. The chain combines TRBV28 with TRBJ1-2; D is unclear. The specimen comprised peripheral blood, sampled on day 0 of MenACWY control vaccination. The clonotype originates from an adult in good health. The CDR3 sequence: CASSLTVLTYGYTF. CDR3 nucleotide sequence: TGTGCCAGCAGTTTAACAGTCCTTACCTATGGCTACACCTTC.